This T cell receptor beta chain was sequenced during a study of cytomegalovirus exposure and HLA in healthy donors. Study-wide results and limits: Altogether, 150 to 200 TCR beta chains were recorded as cytomegalovirus-associated.

The PCR had 60 Vbeta and 13 Jbeta primers. Some clones are missing from TCRdb's copy, which holds only in-frame ones; the method was immunoSEQ multiplex PCR. This repertoire shows 130,000 to 150,000 clones, over 60% found once; its top ten account for about 6.8%. This CDR3 comprises 14 residues. Trimming took 3 bases from V and 5 from J; bases not matched to a gene: 2. The V gene's germline CDR1 is SNHLY and CDR2 FYNNEI. This clone came up a few times. Its matching antigen is unknown. This sequence originates from a man aged 35 to 55 in good health and CMV-seropositive. V is TRBV2 and J is TRBJ1-4; 8 bases align to TRBD1. The sequenced sample was PBMCs. The CDR3 protein is CASSETGVNEKLFF. In DNA, the CDR3 is TGTGCCAGCAGTGAGACAGGGGTAAATGAAAAACTGTTTTTT.